These 16 T cell receptor beta chains were all obtained from the same sample, sequenced in a study of T cell repertoires in cytomegalovirus infection. TCRdb reprocessed the reads with MiXCR, giving one entry per CDR3 protein. This table holds about 680,000 distinct CDR3 sequences, 24% found once. Sequenced material: CD8+ T cells from PBMCs. The receptor set was obtained from a human donor in good health (CMV status not recorded). Some clones in this sample may be carry-over from other donors' samples.

This clonotype was detected many times. As DNA, the CDR3 is TGTGCCAGCAGAGATACAACAGGGGGACATAACGATGGGAAGCAGTACGTC. Translating it yields CASRDTTGGHNDGKQYV. V usage is TRBV28 and J usage is TRBJ2-7; 8 bases are a match to TRBD1. Germline V lookup: CDR1 MDHEN, CDR2 SYDVKM. Trimming removed 6 bases from V and 8 bases from J; junction bases left unmatched: 21. This CDR3 has 17 amino acids.

The chain has TRBV7-9 and TRBJ2-1, with TRBD1 matching 8 bases. The germline gives CDR1 SEHNR, CDR2 FQNEAQ (reference sequence). The J segment lost 7 bases and the V segment lost 11 bases, leaving 13 bases of the junction unmatched. The CDR3 covers 14 residues. CDR3 sequence: CAPALGQVWNEQFF. The CDR3 nucleotides are TGTGCCCCTGCCCTGGGACAGGTTTGGAATGAGCAGTTCTTC. The full variable domain, rest sourced from reference TRBV7-9 and TRBJ2-1, is DTGVSQNPRHKITKRGQNVTFRCDPISEHNRLYWYRQTLGQGPEFLTYFQNEAQLEKSRLLSDRFSAERPKGSFSTLEIQRTEQGDSAMYLCAPALGQVWNEQFFGPGTRLTVL.

This clonotype was seen only a few times. This sequence joins TRBV6-1 and TRBJ1-5; no definite D call. Germline loops: CDR1 MNHNS, CDR2 SASEGT. The V and J ends lost 0 bases and 5 bases respectively, with 8 bases between them. CDR3 length: 14 residues. CDR3 amino acids: CASSEATHYQPQHF. The CDR3 DNA follows: TGTGCCAGCAGTGAAGCGACACACTATCAGCCCCAGCATTTT.

Notes on this clonotype: One end of the junction varies from germline; a read error may be responsible. The chain uses TRBV7-2 and TRBJ1-2; the D gene is possibly TRBD1 (6 bases). This CDR3 is 14 amino acids long. The germline CDR1 and CDR2 sequences are SGHTA and FQGNSA. CDR3 nucleotide sequence: TGTGCCAGCAGTTTAACCGGGACATGGGATGGCTACTCCTTC. The encoded protein is CASSLTGTWDGYSF.

V and J are TRBV5-3 and TRBJ2-7; no clear D gene. TRBV5-3 is an ORF, with its function uncertain. The CDR3 has 17 amino acids. Trimming removed 8 bases at V and 3 bases at J, with 27 bases between. CDR3 nucleotides: TGTGCCAGTAGCCTCCCAGTTAACCAACCCGGGCACTACGAGCAGTACTTC. The encoded protein is CASSLPVNQPGHYEQYF.

On this clonotype: The junction shows a germline mismatch at one end, possibly a read error. The chain carries TRBV12-3 or TRBV12-4 and TRBJ2-7; D is tentatively TRBD1 or TRBD2 (5 bases each). This CDR3 is built from 11 residues. The CDR3 region is CASSLGGEQHF. The DNA for the CDR3 is TGTGCCAGCAGTTTAGGAGGGGAGCAGCACTTC.

This clonotype was counted a few times. This rearrangement joins TRBV14 to TRBJ1-2, with no clear D. CDR1 and CDR2 from the germline V gene are SGHDN and FVKESK. Trimming took 3 bases from V and 5 from J, leaving 10 bases between them. This CDR3 is built from 13 residues. As DNA, the CDR3 is TGTGCCAGCAGCCACGTCATGGGGTATGGCTACACCTTC. Its translation: CASSHVMGYGYTF.

V is TRBV12-3 or TRBV12-4 and J is TRBJ2-7; maybe TRBD1 (5 bases). The ends were cut back, 6 bases at V and 1 base at J, with 19 bases in the middle. CDR3 size: 16 residues. The CDR3 bases are TGTGCCAGCAGCCCGATCGTGGGGCCGGATTCCTACGAGCAGTACTTC. Residues: CASSPIVGPDSYEQYF.

This clonotype was counted only a few times. The chain recombines TRBV29-1 with TRBJ1-1; D is possibly TRBD1 (5 bases). The CDR3 sequence is 12 residues long. Germline assignment: CDR1 SQVTM and CDR2 ANQGSEA. V was shortened by 7 bases and J by 3 bases, with 12 bases between the two germline ends. In DNA form, the CDR3 reads TGCAGCGCGGGCAGGGATCACACTGAAGCTTTCTTT. It codes for CSAGRDHTEAFF. The variable domain in full, completed from reference TRBV29-1 and TRBJ1-1, reads SAVISQKPSRDICQRGTSLTIQCQVDSQVTMMFWYRQQPGQSLTLIATANQGSEATYESGFVIDKFPISRPNLTFSTLTVSNMSPEDSSIYLCSAGRDHTEAFFGQGTRLTVV.

This clonotype qualifies as medium-sized. The V gene is TRBV7-2, the J gene TRBJ2-1; the D is unclear. V lost 5 bases and J lost 5, with 19 bases in between. The germline V gene encodes CDR1 SGHTA and CDR2 FQGNSA. CDR3 length: 16 residues. CDR3 residues: CASSPAGVSIHNEQFF. The DNA of the CDR3 is TGTGCCAGCAGCCCAGCTGGGGTCTCAATCCACAATGAGCAGTTCTTC.

V and J are TRBV14 and TRBJ1-1; D might be TRBD1 (5 bases). In germline, CDR1 is SGHDN, CDR2 FVKESK. This CDR3 has 14 amino acids. V gave up 0 bases and J gave up 8 bases, with 13 bases separating them. CDR3 region: CASSQEPGPGEAFF. In nucleotides, the CDR3 is TGTGCCAGCAGCCAAGAACCGGGACCGGGAGAAGCTTTCTTT. The variable domain in full, with the rest retrieved from reference TRBV14 and TRBJ1-1, is EAGVTQFPSHSVIEKGQTVTLRCDPISGHDNLYWYRRVMGKEIKFLLHFVKESKQDESGMPNNRFLAERTGGTYSTLKVQPAELEDSGVYFCASSQEPGPGEAFFGQGTRLTVV.

This clonotype showed up just a few times. The V call is TRBV29-1, the J call TRBJ1-1, with D perhaps matching TRBD1 (5 bases). V dropped 0 bases and J dropped 1 base, with 9 bases sitting between them. The CDR3 length is 14 residues. Germline loops: CDR1 SQVTM, CDR2 ANQGSEA. The CDR3 is CSVEDWGGNTEAFF. CDR3 nucleotides: TGCAGCGTTGAAGATTGGGGGGGGAACACTGAAGCTTTCTTT.

V usage is TRBV7-3 and J usage is TRBJ2-1, with D maybe TRBD2 (7 bases). The CDR3 consists of 16 residues. CDR1 is SGHTA and CDR2 is FQGTGA in the germline V gene. Trimming took off 5 bases at V and 3 bases at J, with 17 bases between the two ends. The CDR3 protein is CASSPERGAVYNEQFF. CDR3 DNA: TGTGCCAGCAGCCCCGAACGGGGGGCTGTCTACAATGAGCAGTTCTTC.

The chain carries TRBV4-1 and TRBJ2-5; D is unresolved. CDR3 length: 14 residues. V was shortened by 0 bases and J by 2 bases, with 7 bases between the two germline ends. Germline CDR1 reads MGHRA; CDR2 reads YSYEKL. CDR3 nucleotides: TGCGCCAGCAGCCAAGAGGGCAGGCAAGAGACCCAGTACTTC. It specifies CASSQEGRQETQYF.

This clonotype was seen ten or more times. The gene calls are TRBV7-9 and TRBJ2-7, with a weak D call TRBD1 (5 bases). CDR3 length: 16 residues. CDR1 and CDR2 from the germline V gene are SEHNR and FQNEAQ (reference sequence). V lost 1 base to trimming and J lost 2 bases, with 15 bases between them. In DNA, the CDR3 is TGTGCCAGCAGCTTAGAGGGCCTGACAGCTACCTACGAGCAGTACTTC. Translated: CASSLEGLTATYEQYF.

This rearrangement joins TRBV20-1 to TRBJ1-2, with TRBD1 identical over 7 bases. The length of the CDR3 is 12 residues. Per germline, CDR1 DFQATT and CDR2 SNEGSKA (reference sequence). Trimming took 3 bases from V and 7 from J; bases not matched to a gene: 5. DNA of the CDR3: TGCAGTGCTAGTCCAAACAGGGGTGGCTACACCTTC. Translation gives CSASPNRGGYTF.